This paragraph reports one T cell receptor (beta chain). The record originates from a study of OX40 agonist ivuxolimab in advanced cancers. Background on the study: Patients' therapy was ivuxolimab, an antibody that acts as an agonist of OX40 (CD134).

Profiled with immunoSEQ multiplex PCR; TCRdb holds only in-frame clones, not every one. The table records tens of thousands of clones, around 90% of them present only once. The V gene's germline CDR1 is GTSNPN and CDR2 SVGIG (reference sequence). This CDR3 has 15 residues. The V and J ends lost 0 bases and 5 bases, in that order; junction bases with no gene match: 4. This chain joins TRBV30 and TRBJ1-4; 9 bases align to TRBD1. This clonotype originated in an adult with an advanced solid tumor such as melanoma, head and neck, liver or kidney cancer. The sample in question was CD4+ or CD8+ T cells sorted from blood, obtained in a trial of the OX40 agonist ivuxolimab. In nucleotides, the CDR3 is TGTGCCTGGAGTGTATTCGGGACAGGGAATGAAAAACTGTTTTTT. Its translation is CAWSVFGTGNEKLFF.